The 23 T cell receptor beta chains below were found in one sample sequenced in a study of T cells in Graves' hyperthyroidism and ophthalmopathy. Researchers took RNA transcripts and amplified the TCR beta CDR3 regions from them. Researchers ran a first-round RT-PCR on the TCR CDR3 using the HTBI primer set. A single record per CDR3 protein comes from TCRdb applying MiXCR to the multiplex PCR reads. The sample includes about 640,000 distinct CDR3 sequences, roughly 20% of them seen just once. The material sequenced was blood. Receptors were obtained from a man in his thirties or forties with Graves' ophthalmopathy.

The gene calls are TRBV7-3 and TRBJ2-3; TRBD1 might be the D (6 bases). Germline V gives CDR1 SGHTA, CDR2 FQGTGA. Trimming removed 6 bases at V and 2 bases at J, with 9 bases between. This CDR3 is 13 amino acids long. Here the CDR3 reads CASRGTFTDTQYF. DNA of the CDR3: TGTGCCAGCAGAGGGACATTCACAGATACGCAGTATTTT.

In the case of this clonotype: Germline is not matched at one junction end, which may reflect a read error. The CDR3 DNA reads TGTGCCAGCAGTGATAGGATGAACACCATACATTTT. It translates to CASSDRMNTIHF. V gene TRBV6-2 or TRBV6-3 combines with J gene TRBJ1-3, with D unresolved. This CDR3 is 12 amino acids long. Germline CDR1 reads MNHEY; CDR2 reads SVGEGT.

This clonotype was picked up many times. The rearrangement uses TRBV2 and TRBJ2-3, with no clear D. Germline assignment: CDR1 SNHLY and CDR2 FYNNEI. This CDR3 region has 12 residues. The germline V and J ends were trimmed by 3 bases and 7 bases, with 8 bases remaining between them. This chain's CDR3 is CASSDRLNTQYF. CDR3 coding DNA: TGTGCCAGCAGTGATCGACTCAATACGCAGTATTTT.

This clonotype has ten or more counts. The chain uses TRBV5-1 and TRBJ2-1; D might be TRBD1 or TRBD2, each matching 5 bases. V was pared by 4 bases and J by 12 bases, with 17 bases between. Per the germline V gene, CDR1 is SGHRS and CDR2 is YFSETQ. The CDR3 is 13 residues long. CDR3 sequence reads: CASSPDGEGRQFF. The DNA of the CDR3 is TGCGCCAGCAGCCCTGACGGAGAGGGGAGGCAGTTCTTC.

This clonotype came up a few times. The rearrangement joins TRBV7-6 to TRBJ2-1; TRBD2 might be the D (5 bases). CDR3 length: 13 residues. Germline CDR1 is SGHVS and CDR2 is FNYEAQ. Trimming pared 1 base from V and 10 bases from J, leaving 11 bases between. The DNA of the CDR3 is TGTGCCAGCAGCTTAGAACTAGGAGGCGAGCAGTTCTTC. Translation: CASSLELGGEQFF.

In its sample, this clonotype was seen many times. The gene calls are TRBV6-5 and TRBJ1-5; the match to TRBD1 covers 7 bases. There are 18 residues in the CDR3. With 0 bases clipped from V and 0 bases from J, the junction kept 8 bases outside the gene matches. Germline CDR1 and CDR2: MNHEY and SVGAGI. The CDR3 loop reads CASSYSGRDRYSNQPQHF. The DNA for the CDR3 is TGTGCCAGCAGTTACTCAGGGCGGGACAGATATAGCAATCAGCCCCAGCATTTT.

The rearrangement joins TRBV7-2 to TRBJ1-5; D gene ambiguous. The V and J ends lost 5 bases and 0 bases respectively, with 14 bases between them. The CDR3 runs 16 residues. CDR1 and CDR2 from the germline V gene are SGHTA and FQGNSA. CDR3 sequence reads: CASSTRSDISNQPQHF. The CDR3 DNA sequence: TGTGCCAGCAGCACGAGGTCGGATATTAGCAATCAGCCCCAGCATTTT.

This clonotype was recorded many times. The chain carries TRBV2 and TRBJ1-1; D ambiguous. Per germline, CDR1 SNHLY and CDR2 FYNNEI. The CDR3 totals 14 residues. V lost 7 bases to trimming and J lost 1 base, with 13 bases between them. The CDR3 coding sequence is TGTGCCAGCACCTTTGACGGAAGGAACACTGAAGCTTTCTTT. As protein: CASTFDGRNTEAFF.

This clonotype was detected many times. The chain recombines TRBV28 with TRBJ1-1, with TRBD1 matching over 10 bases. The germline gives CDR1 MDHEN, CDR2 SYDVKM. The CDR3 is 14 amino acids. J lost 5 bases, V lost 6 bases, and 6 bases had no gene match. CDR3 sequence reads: CASSPDRGLTEAFF. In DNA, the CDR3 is TGTGCCAGCAGCCCTGACAGGGGGCTTACTGAAGCTTTCTTT.

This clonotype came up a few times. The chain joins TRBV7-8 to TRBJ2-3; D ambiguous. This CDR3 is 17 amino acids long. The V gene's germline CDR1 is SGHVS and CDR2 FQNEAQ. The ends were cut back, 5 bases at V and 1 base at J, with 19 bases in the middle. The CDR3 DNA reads TGTGCCAGCAGCCCTAAAGTAGGCGGAAGCCGCACAGATACGCAGTATTTT. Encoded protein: CASSPKVGGSRTDTQYF.

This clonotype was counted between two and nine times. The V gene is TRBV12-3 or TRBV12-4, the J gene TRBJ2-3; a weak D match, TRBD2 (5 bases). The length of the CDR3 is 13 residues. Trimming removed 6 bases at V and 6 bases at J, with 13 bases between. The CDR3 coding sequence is TGTGCCAGCAGGACTCTAGCTTTGGATACGCAGTATTTT. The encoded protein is CASRTLALDTQYF.

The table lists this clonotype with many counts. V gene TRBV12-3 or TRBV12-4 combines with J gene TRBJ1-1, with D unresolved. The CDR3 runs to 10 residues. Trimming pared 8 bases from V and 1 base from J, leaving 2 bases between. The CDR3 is CASPNTEAFF. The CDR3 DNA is TGTGCCAGCCCGAACACTGAAGCTTTCTTT.

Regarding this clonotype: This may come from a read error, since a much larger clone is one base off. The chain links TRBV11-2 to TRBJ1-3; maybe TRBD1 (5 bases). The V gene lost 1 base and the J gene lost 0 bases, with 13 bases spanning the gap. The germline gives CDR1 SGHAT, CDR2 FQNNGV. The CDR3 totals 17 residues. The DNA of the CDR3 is TGTGCCAGCAGCTTAGGCCCGGGGGTAAACTCTGGAAACACCATATATTTT. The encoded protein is CASSLGPGVNSGNTIYF.

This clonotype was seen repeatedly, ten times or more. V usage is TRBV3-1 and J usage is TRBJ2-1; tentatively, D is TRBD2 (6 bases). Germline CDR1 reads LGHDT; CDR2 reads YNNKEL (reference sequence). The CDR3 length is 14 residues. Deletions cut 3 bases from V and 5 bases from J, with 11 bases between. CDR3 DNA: TGTGCCAGCAGCCAGTTGTGGGGGGACAATGAGCAGTTCTTC. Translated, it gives CASSQLWGDNEQFF.

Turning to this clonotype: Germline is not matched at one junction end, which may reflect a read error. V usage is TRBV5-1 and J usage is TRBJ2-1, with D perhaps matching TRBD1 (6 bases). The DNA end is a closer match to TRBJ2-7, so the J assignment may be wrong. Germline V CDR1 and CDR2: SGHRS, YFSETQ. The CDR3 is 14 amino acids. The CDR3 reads CASSLSGQYNEQYF. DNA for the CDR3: TGTGCCAGCAGCTTGTCGGGACAATACAATGAGCAGTACTTC.

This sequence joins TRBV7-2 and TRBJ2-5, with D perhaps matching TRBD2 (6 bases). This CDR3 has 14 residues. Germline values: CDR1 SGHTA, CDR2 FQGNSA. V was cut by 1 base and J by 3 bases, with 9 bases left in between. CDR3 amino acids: CASSLDGGKETQYF. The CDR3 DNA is TGTGCCAGCAGCTTAGATGGCGGGAAAGAGACCCAGTACTTC.

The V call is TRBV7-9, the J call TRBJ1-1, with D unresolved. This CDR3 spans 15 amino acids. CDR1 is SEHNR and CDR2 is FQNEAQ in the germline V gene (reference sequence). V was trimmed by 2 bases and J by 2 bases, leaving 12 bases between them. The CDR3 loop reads CASSLPQGSNTEAFF. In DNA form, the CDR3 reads TGTGCCAGCAGCTTACCACAAGGATCAAACACTGAAGCTTTCTTT.

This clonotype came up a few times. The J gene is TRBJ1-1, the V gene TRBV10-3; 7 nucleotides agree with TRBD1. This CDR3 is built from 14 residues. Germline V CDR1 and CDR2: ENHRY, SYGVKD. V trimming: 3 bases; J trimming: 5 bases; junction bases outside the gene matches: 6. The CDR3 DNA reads TGTGCCATCAGTGAAAGGGGGCGGGCGACTGAAGCTTTCTTT. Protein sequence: CAISERGRATEAFF.

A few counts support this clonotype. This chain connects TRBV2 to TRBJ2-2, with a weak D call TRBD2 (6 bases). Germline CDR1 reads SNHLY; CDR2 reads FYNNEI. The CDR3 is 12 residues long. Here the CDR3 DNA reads TGTGTCCCGGGGCGGGAAACCGGGGAGCTGTTTTTT. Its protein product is CVPGRETGELFF.

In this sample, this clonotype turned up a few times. The CDR3 region has the DNA TGCAGTGCTCCCATACCAGGGAGGGCCGGGGAGCTGTTTTTT. It codes for CSAPIPGRAGELFF. The chain carries TRBV20-1 and TRBJ2-2, with 7 nucleotides matching TRBD2. The CDR3 runs to 14 residues. Germline V gene lookup returns CDR1 DFQATT and CDR2 SNEGSKA (reference sequence). With 5 bases clipped from V and 6 bases from J, the junction kept 9 bases outside the gene matches.

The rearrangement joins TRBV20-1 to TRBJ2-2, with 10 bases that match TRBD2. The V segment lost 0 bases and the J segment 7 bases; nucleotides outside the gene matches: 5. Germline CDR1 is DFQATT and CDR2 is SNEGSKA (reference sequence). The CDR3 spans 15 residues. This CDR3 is CSARDLGLADGELFF. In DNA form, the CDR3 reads TGCAGTGCTAGAGATCTCGGACTAGCGGACGGGGAGCTGTTTTTT.

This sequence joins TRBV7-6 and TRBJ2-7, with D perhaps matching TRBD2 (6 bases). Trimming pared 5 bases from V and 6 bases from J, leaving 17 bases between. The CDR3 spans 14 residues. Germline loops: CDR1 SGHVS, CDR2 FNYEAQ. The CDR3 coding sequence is TGTGCCAGCAGCCTTTCGGTCGAAGCGGGCGAGCAGTACTTC. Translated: CASSLSVEAGEQYF.

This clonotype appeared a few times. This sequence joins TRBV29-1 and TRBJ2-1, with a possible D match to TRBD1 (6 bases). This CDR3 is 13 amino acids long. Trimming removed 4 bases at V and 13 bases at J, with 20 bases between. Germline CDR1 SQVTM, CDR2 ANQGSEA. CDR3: CSVGSRGGLFQFF. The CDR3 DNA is TGCAGCGTTGGTTCCAGGGGCGGCCTCTTCCAGTTCTTC.